This T cell receptor (beta chain) originates from a study of cytomegalovirus exposure and HLA in healthy donors. Study details: The use of the same platform for the 100 to 150 validation repertoires and the 666 first-cohort repertoires was reported by a later analysis.

Method: immunoSEQ multiplex PCR; TCRdb's copy keeps in-frame clones and lacks some. The sample holds 100,000 to 120,000 clones, approximately 85% seen once. Donors came from a validation cohort of 95 to 150 subjects, distinct from the first 666-subject cohort. The CDR3 has 15 residues. CDR1 is SGHNT, CDR2 YYREEE, per germline (reference sequence). V lost 0 bases and J 8 bases, leaving 17 bases between the germline ends. The TCR comes from a woman aged 18-35 years in good health and CMV-seronegative. The sample was PBMCs. This sequence joins TRBV5-4 and TRBJ1-2, with a possible D match to TRBD1 (5 bases). The CDR3, as DNA: TGTGCCAGCAGCTTGGGGGTCTACGGGGGAATGGGCTACACCTTC. It encodes CASSLGVYGGMGYTF.